One and the same sample provided the 2 T cell receptor beta chains below, sequenced in a study of OX40 agonist ivuxolimab in advanced cancers. Sequencing used immunoSEQ multiplex PCR; TCRdb keeps in-frame clones, though not all of them. The data hold around 90,000 clones, with 80% to 95% observed a single time. The sample consisted of CD4+ or CD8+ T cells sorted from blood, taken in a trial of the OX40 agonist ivuxolimab. The origin of the receptors is an adult with an advanced solid tumor such as melanoma, head and neck, liver or kidney cancer.

The chain employs TRBV18 and TRBJ1-4; D uncertain. The CDR3 covers 15 residues. CDR1 is KGHSH and CDR2 is LQKENI in the germline V gene. The V gene lost 2 bases and the J gene lost 6 bases, with 13 bases spanning the gap. The CDR3 DNA reads as TGTGCCAGCTCACCATTAGCAAGTTCAGATGAAAAACTGTTTTTT. Encoded protein: CASSPLASSDEKLFF.

CDR3 DNA: TGTGCCAGCAGCTTAGCTTATTATAGCAATCAGCCCCAGCATTTT. Translated, it gives CASSLAYYSNQPQHF. The chain recombines TRBV7-2 with TRBJ1-5; no reliable D call. Trimming pared 0 bases from V and 0 bases from J, leaving 6 bases between. The CDR3 is 15 amino acids. CDR1 is SGHTA and CDR2 is FQGNSA in the germline V gene.